The subject of this entry is one T cell receptor beta chain. The target antigen is unknown. The data belong to a study of blood T cell dynamics during melanoma immunotherapy. Findings and limits, study-wide: Whether repertoire-driving clones were melanoma-specific could not be determined. Cell-free DNA CDR3 sequences most resembled the immune-effector CD8+ subset, which was also most clonal.

All DNA from each sorted CD8+ subset was loaded. This table comes from immunoSEQ multiplex PCR, and its TCRdb copy is limited to in-frame clones, with some not included. The table lists under 15,000 clones, more than 75% of them singletons, with around 0.18% in the top ten. This CDR3 has 15 residues. Deletions cut 0 bases from V and 0 bases from J, with 8 bases between. Germline V gene sequence: CDR1 ENHRY, CDR2 SYGVKD. Noted time point: week 3, after first cycle of checkpoint inhibitor. Disease control meant complete response, partial response or stable disease at 12 weeks. Sequences were derived from effector memory CD8+ T cells from blood, sampled from a patient treated with checkpoint blockade. The genes are TRBV10-3 and TRBJ1-1; D is unclear. This clonotype originated in a human donor with melanoma. The CDR3 bases are TGTGCCATCAGTGAGTCACGGCCGATGAACACTGAAGCTTTCTTT. This codes for CAISESRPMNTEAFF.